This T cell receptor beta chain was captured by sequencing in a study of T cells in localized non-small cell lung cancer. TCRdb keeps only in-frame clones here, not all; method: immunoSEQ multiplex PCR. The sample includes 3,000 to 4,000 clones, around 30% seen only once; the top ten take around 9.1%. Study-level points and caveats: Elevated blood T cell density was associated with longer overall survival. Analysis by sequencing included only one tumor region, so heterogeneity remains possible.

The CDR3 runs to 16 residues. Germline values: CDR1 SGHAT, CDR2 FQDESV (reference sequence). V trimming: 1 base; J trimming: 1 base; junction bases outside the gene matches: 5. This clone was counted only a few times. What it recognizes is unknown. Sequencing used lung tumor tissue, obtained before any cancer treatment. The TCR originated in a man aged 40 to 70 with stage I lung adenocarcinoma. This chain joins TRBV11-1 and TRBJ2-3, with 7 positions matching TRBD2. CDR3 coding DNA: TGTGCCAGCAGCTTAGGACCCAGCGGGGGCACAGATACGCAGTATTTT. The encoded protein is CASSLGPSGGTDTQYF.